This TCR beta chain emerged from a study of blood T cell repertoires in COVID-19. There are a few counts of this clone. Source study methods: Quantification of nucleated cells was approximated via reference gene primer amplification. TCRdb keeps only in-frame clones here, not all; method: immunoSEQ multiplex PCR. That table is the source of V, J and clone size, and D and trimming were worked out from the DNA. The sample has under 400,000 clones, approximately 87% seen once; the top ten hold under 3%. The CDR3 sequence is 13 residues long. The V segment lost 5 bases and the J segment 9 bases; nucleotides outside the gene matches: 6.

This chain uses TRBV12-3 or TRBV12-4 with TRBJ2-1, with 8 bases fitting TRBD2. The sequenced sample was peripheral blood. This TCR was sampled from a woman aged 30 to 39 with COVID-19, enrolled during active disease. Here the CDR3 DNA reads TGTGCCAGCAGTCTTAGCGGGAAGGGTGAGCAGTTCTTC. Protein sequence: CASSLSGKGEQFF.